What follows are 6 T cell receptor beta chains derived from one specimen sequenced in a study of technical replicates of blood from a handful of donors. Libraries were prepared by immunoSEQ multiplex PCR; TCRdb keeps only in-frame clonotypes and omits some of them. Of tens of thousands of clones in the sample, roughly 89% were seen once. The sample consisted of T cells isolated from PBMCs. All receptors come from a human donor in good health.

As concerns this clone: The same CDR3 also results from other DNA sequences found in this sample. The chain carries TRBV18 and TRBJ1-2; 10 bases match TRBD1. Trimming removed 2 bases from V and 5 bases from J; junction bases left unmatched: 2. CDR3 length: 14 amino acids. Germline CDR1 is KGHSH and CDR2 is LQKENI. In DNA, the CDR3 is TGTGCCAGCTCACCAGACAGGGGGCCATATGGCTACACCTTC. This sequence encodes CASSPDRGPYGYTF.

The V gene is TRBV6-5, the J gene TRBJ2-7; D not resolved. Deletions cut 0 bases from V and 4 bases from J, with 7 bases between. From germline, CDR1 is MNHEY and CDR2 SVGAGI. CDR3 length equals 13 residues. In DNA, the CDR3 is TGTGCCAGCAGTTACTCTACGGAGTACGAGCAGTACTTC. It specifies CASSYSTEYEQYF.

The chain uses TRBV9 and TRBJ1-1; 9 bases match TRBD1. The J segment lost 0 bases and the V segment lost 5 bases, leaving 8 bases of the junction unmatched. Germline CDR1 reads SGDLS; CDR2 reads YYNGEE. The CDR3 totals 16 residues. The CDR3 sequence is CASRAGDRVMNTEAFF. The CDR3 DNA sequence: TGTGCCAGCAGAGCTGGGGACAGGGTAATGAACACTGAAGCTTTCTTT.

This chain connects TRBV4-1 to TRBJ2-5, with a possible D match to TRBD1 (5 bases). V was shortened by 1 base and J by 2 bases, with 17 bases between the two germline ends. CDR1 MGHRA and CDR2 YSYEKL come from the germline V gene. CDR3 size: 17 residues. Here the CDR3 reads CASSQGPDRRPQETQYF. The CDR3 bases are TGCGCCAGCAGCCAAGGCCCCGACAGAAGGCCTCAAGAGACCCAGTACTTC.

This chain links TRBV12-2 with TRBJ2-7; TRBD1 is taken as the D call from the table, unchecked against the DNA. TRBV12-2 is given as a pseudogene. There are 18 residues in the CDR3. The CDR3 DNA reads as TGTGCAAGTCGCTTAGTAAACAGTTTCGGGACAGCCTCCTACGAGCAGTACTTC. Amino acids: CASRLVNSFGTASYEQYF.

The V and J genes are TRBV6-5 and TRBJ1-1; a weak D match, TRBD1 (6 bases). CDR3 length: 12 residues. Germline V lookup: CDR1 MNHEY, CDR2 SVGAGI. With 6 bases removed from V and 8 bases from J, the gap between germline ends came to 13 bases. The CDR3 loop reads CASSNTGKEAFF. CDR3 DNA: TGTGCCAGCAGCAATACAGGGAAGGAAGCTTTCTTT.